Below, 31 T cell receptor beta chains from the same sample are listed, as sequenced in a study of T cells in Graves' hyperthyroidism and ophthalmopathy (dated by TCRdb to the late 2010s). Receptors were amplified or captured by multiplex PCR. TCRdb shows the sequencer as Illumina HiSeq 2000. TCR beta CDR3 regions were amplified from RNA transcripts. For the first round of RT-PCR on the TCR CDR3, the HTBI primer set was used together with the Qiagen OneStep RT-PCR kit. In TCRdb, the public reads were trimmed at Q25 with fastp and aligned with MiXCR, with productive beta chains retained. Rows merge per CDR3 protein into single entries with the most common DNA and genes. The sample includes hundreds of thousands of distinct CDR3 sequences, with about a sixth observed a single time. Around 3.3% of the sample is taken by the ten largest. Sequencing input: blood. The receptors stem from a woman in her thirties or forties with Graves' ophthalmopathy.

The genes are TRBV28 and TRBJ1-1; 8 nucleotides match TRBD1. The V gene end was trimmed by 9 bases and the J gene end by 8 bases; junction bases not matched to a gene: 11. Germline values: CDR1 MDHEN, CDR2 SYDVKM. This CDR3 contains 13 residues. CDR3 in amino acids: CASRQTGAAEAFF. The CDR3, as DNA: TGTGCCAGTAGACAGACAGGGGCCGCCGAAGCTTTCTTT.

This chain links TRBV10-3 with TRBJ2-5, with TRBD1 as a possible D gene (5 bases). The CDR3 spans 17 residues. Trimming took 3 bases from V and 4 from J, leaving 21 bases between them. The germline gives CDR1 ENHRY, CDR2 SYGVKD. CDR3 region: CAISEVLPRGGSETQYF. The CDR3 bases are TGTGCCATCAGTGAAGTCCTCCCTAGGGGCGGTTCAGAGACCCAGTACTTC.

This clonotype was seen only a few times. This chain uses TRBV30 with TRBJ2-1, with 13 positions matching TRBD2. Germline lookup yields CDR1 GTSNPN and CDR2 SVGIG (reference sequence). The trim removed 5 bases at V and 15 bases at J, leaving 4 bases unmatched. There are 11 residues in the CDR3. In DNA, the CDR3 is TGTGCCTGGGGACTAGCGGGAGACGCGTTCTTC. It codes for CAWGLAGDAFF.

There are many counts of this clonotype. This sequence joins TRBV5-1 and TRBJ2-7; 7 bases are shared with TRBD2. The CDR3 is 16 residues long. The V segment lost 2 bases and the J segment 1 base; nucleotides outside the gene matches: 9. The germline gives CDR1 SGHRS, CDR2 YFSETQ. CDR3 DNA sequence: TGCGCCAGCAGCTTCGGAGGGACTACAAAATCCTACGAGCAGTACTTC. It specifies CASSFGGTTKSYEQYF.

This clonotype turned up a few times. Compared with germline, one end of the junction differs, possibly owing to a read error. The chain is built from TRBV12-3 or TRBV12-4 and TRBJ1-4; possible D gene TRBD1, 5 bases. The CDR3 extends over 15 amino acids. The CDR3 nucleotides are TGTGCCAGCAGTTTCTGGGGCCCGGGAGGGGAAAAACTGTGTTTT. This sequence encodes CASSFWGPGGEKLCF.

This clonotype was observed a few times. A single base separates this from a much larger clone, so it may be a read error. The V and J genes are TRBV28 and TRBJ2-7; TRBD2 matches 7 bases. The CDR3 totals 17 residues. The junction had 16 bases not matched to a gene; V was cut back by 7 bases and J by 1 base. From germline, CDR1 is MDHEN and CDR2 SYDVKM. The CDR3 reads CASTRTGGSSISYEQYF. The CDR3 DNA reads TGTGCCAGCACCCGGACTGGCGGGAGTTCCATTTCCTACGAGCAGTACTTC.

The V and J genes are TRBV6-1 and TRBJ1-1; tentatively, D is TRBD1 (6 bases). V lost 2 bases to trimming and J lost 5 bases, with 15 bases between them. CDR3 length equals 15 residues. Germline loops: CDR1 MNHNS, CDR2 SASEGT. As DNA, the CDR3 is TGTGCCAGCAGTGAACAACAGGGCCCTAGGACTGAAGCTTTCTTT. Its translation is CASSEQQGPRTEAFF.

This clonotype was counted between two and nine times. V usage is TRBV29-1 and J usage is TRBJ2-5; 10 nucleotides line up with TRBD1. CDR1 SQVTM and CDR2 ANQGSEA come from the germline V gene. Trimming removed 3 bases from V and 7 bases from J; junction bases left unmatched: 8. The CDR3 sequence is 14 residues long. CDR3 loop: CSVDPGQGLRTQYF. CDR3 nucleotides: TGCAGCGTTGACCCGGGACAGGGGTTAAGGACCCAGTACTTC.

This chain uses TRBV6-5 with TRBJ1-5; 8 bases are shared with TRBD1. Germline V gene data show CDR1 as MNHEY and CDR2 as SVGAGI. The CDR3 extends over 14 amino acids. The V segment lost 3 bases and the J segment 9 bases; nucleotides outside the gene matches: 7. CDR3 in amino acids: CASSYGTGRSPQHF. In DNA, the CDR3 is TGTGCCAGCAGTTATGGGACAGGCCGGTCGCCCCAGCATTTT.

Many counts were recorded for this clonotype. This chain links TRBV6-1 with TRBJ2-7, with a tentative D call TRBD1 (6 bases). The germline V and J ends were trimmed by 1 base and 0 bases, with 13 bases remaining between them. The CDR3 has 16 amino acids. Germline loops: CDR1 MNHNS, CDR2 SASEGT. The CDR3 loop reads CASSEESGASSYEQYF. CDR3 DNA: TGTGCCAGCAGTGAAGAGTCAGGGGCCAGCTCCTACGAGCAGTACTTC.

This clonotype showed up just a few times. The chain links TRBV19 to TRBJ2-1, with D possibly TRBD1 on 6 matching bases. Trimming stripped 5 bases from V and 7 bases from J, with 15 bases between. The CDR3 runs to 14 residues. CDR1 LNHDA and CDR2 SQIVND come from the germline V gene (reference sequence). CDR3 nucleotide sequence: TGTGCCAGTAGTCGGACAGCGGTCGGGAATGAGCAGTTCTTC. Amino acids: CASSRTAVGNEQFF. Complete variable domain (other parts from reference TRBV19 and TRBJ2-1): DGGITQSPKYLFRKEGQNVTLSCEQNLNHDAMYWYRQDPGQGLRLIYYSQIVNDFQKGDIAEGYSVSREKKESFPLTVTSAQKNPTAFYLCASSRTAVGNEQFFGPGTRLTVL.

This chain joins TRBV6-4 and TRBJ2-3; no reliable D call. Germline assignment: CDR1 MRHNA and CDR2 SNTAGT. CDR3 length equals 14 residues. The V gene lost 5 bases and the J gene lost 6 bases, with 15 bases spanning the gap. CDR3 sequence reads: CASSYIPSLDTQYF. The CDR3 nucleotides read TGTGCCAGCAGTTACATTCCATCGTTGGATACGCAGTATTTT.

V and J are TRBV11-2 and TRBJ2-1, with 12 bases lining up with TRBD1. This CDR3 region has 17 residues. Trimming cost V 5 bases and J 8 bases; bases outside gene matches: 13. CDR1 is SGHAT, CDR2 FQNNGV, per germline. CDR3 residues: CASSLTGTGGNVDEQFF. The CDR3 nucleotides read TGTGCCAGCAGCCTAACCGGGACAGGGGGCAACGTAGATGAGCAGTTCTTC.

This clonotype was observed many times. This chain uses TRBV11-2 with TRBJ2-5; TRBD2 matches 7 bases. The junction had 7 bases not matched to a gene; V was cut back by 1 base and J by 5 bases. The CDR3 spans 15 residues. Germline V CDR1 and CDR2: SGHAT, FQNNGV. CDR3 in DNA: TGTGCCAGCAGCTTAGTCTTGGCGGGAGCGGAGACCCAGTACTTC. Translated, it gives CASSLVLAGAETQYF. The full variable domain, rest sourced from reference TRBV11-2 and TRBJ2-5, is EAGVAQSPRYKIIEKRQSVAFWCNPISGHATLYWYQQILGQGPKLLIQFQNNGVVDDSQLPKDRFSAERLKGVDSTLKIQPAKLEDSAVYLCASSLVLAGAETQYFGPGTRLLVL.

About this clonotype itself: A single base separates this from a much larger clone, so it may be a read error. This chain connects TRBV11-2 to TRBJ2-1; 7 bases align to TRBD1. The germline gives CDR1 SGHAT, CDR2 FQNNGV. V trimming: 5 bases; J trimming: 2 bases; junction bases outside the gene matches: 9. The CDR3 contains 16 residues. The CDR3 here is CASSGYHRGAYNEQFF. In DNA, the CDR3 is TGTGCCAGCAGCGGATATCACAGGGGAGCCTACAATGAGCAGTTCTTC.

This clonotype occurred a few times. This chain connects TRBV28 to TRBJ1-2; 7 bases match TRBD1. With V trimmed by 6 bases and J by 2 bases, 9 bases remained unmatched. CDR1 is MDHEN, CDR2 SYDVKM, per germline. There are 15 residues in the CDR3. DNA of the CDR3: TGTGCCAGCAGGGAAGCATTGGGACAGAACTATGGCTACACCTTC. Protein product: CASREALGQNYGYTF.

This clonotype was picked up many times. The rearrangement joins TRBV2 to TRBJ1-4; no firm D call. The CDR3 loop spans 14 amino acids. The germline V and J ends were trimmed by 3 bases and 7 bases, with 12 bases remaining between them. The germline V gene has CDR1 SNHLY and CDR2 FYNNEI. Here the CDR3 DNA reads TGTGCCAGCAGTGACTCCTGGGTCCGTGAAAAACTGTTTTTT. Translation: CASSDSWVREKLFF.

Remarks on this clonotype: A junction boundary mismatches the germline segment, possibly from a read error. J is TRBJ1-6 and V is TRBV7-8; unclear D gene. This CDR3 spans 16 amino acids. Germline CDR1 and CDR2: SGHVS and FQNEAQ. CDR3 sequence: CASSLVGSSYNSPLHF. In DNA, the CDR3 is TGCGCCAGCAGCTTAGTCGGGAGCTCCTATAATTCACCCCTCCACTTT.

This clonotype has only a few counts. The rearrangement uses TRBV7-9 and TRBJ1-1; D is perhaps TRBD1 (6 bases). V lost 7 bases and J 4 bases, leaving 19 bases between the germline ends. CDR3 length: 15 amino acids. The germline gives CDR1 SEHNR, CDR2 FQNEAQ (reference sequence). CDR3 coding DNA: TGTGCCAGCAACCAGCAGGGGAAGAGTCCCACTGAAGCTTTCTTT. Its protein product is CASNQQGKSPTEAFF.

This clonotype was recorded at least ten times. V gene TRBV5-1 combines with J gene TRBJ1-1, with a tentative D call TRBD1 (5 bases). V lost 0 bases, J lost 6 bases, and 15 bases lay in between. CDR1 is SGHRS and CDR2 is YFSETQ in the germline V gene. The CDR3 length is 15 residues. As DNA, the CDR3 is TGCGCCAGCAGCTTGGAACTGGGACCAACATCTGAAGCTTTCTTT. Translating it yields CASSLELGPTSEAFF. Using reference TRBV5-1 and TRBJ1-1 for the parts outside the CDR3, the full variable domain is KAGVTQTPRYLIKTRGQQVTLSCSPISGHRSVSWYQQTPGQGLQFLFEYFSETQRNKGNFPGRFSGRQFSNSRSEMNVSTLELGDSALYLCASSLELGPTSEAFFGQGTRLTVV.

The V call is TRBV2, the J call TRBJ2-1, with no clear D. The CDR3 is 12 residues long. Germline assignment: CDR1 SNHLY and CDR2 FYNNEI. Trimming removed 6 bases from V and 7 bases from J, with 10 bases in between. CDR3 sequence reads: CASSTPRNEQFF. For the CDR3, the DNA is TGTGCCAGCAGCACACCTAGGAATGAGCAGTTCTTC.

V gene TRBV10-3 combines with J gene TRBJ2-5; no clear D. CDR3 size: 14 residues. V lost 3 bases and J lost 3, with 11 bases in between. Germline CDR1 and CDR2: ENHRY and SYGVKD. CDR3 sequence: CAISEEVRKETQYF. The CDR3 DNA is TGTGCCATCAGTGAAGAGGTCCGTAAAGAGACCCAGTACTTC.

Many counts were recorded for this clonotype. The V gene is TRBV7-9, the J gene TRBJ2-1; D gene ambiguous. CDR1 and CDR2 (germline): SEHNR, FQNEAQ (reference sequence). The length of the CDR3 is 12 residues. V was shortened by 4 bases and J by 8 bases, with 9 bases between the two germline ends. The CDR3 nucleotides are TGTGCCAGCAGCTCCGGCACGGATGAGCAGTTCTTC. This translates into CASSSGTDEQFF.

This clonotype was seen repeatedly, ten times or more. The V and J genes are TRBV10-2 and TRBJ1-1; D might be TRBD1 (5 bases). Per the germline V gene, CDR1 is WSHSY and CDR2 is SAAADI. The V end lost 8 bases, the J end lost 7 bases, and 20 bases lay between the germline ends. This CDR3 has 14 residues. The CDR3 DNA reads as TGCGCCAGCGCCGTCCATGGGACCGCGGGTGAAGCTTTCTTT. It codes for CASAVHGTAGEAFF.

This clonotype was recorded many times. The chain combines TRBV20-1 with TRBJ2-2, with 10 bases identical to TRBD2. CDR1 is DFQATT, CDR2 SNEGSKA, per germline (reference sequence). There are 15 residues in the CDR3. V dropped 3 bases and J dropped 4; count of bases not matched to a gene: 5. CDR3 DNA: TGCAGTGCTAGTTTTCGGACTAGCGGCACCGGGGAGCTGTTTTTT. Its protein is CSASFRTSGTGELFF.

V and J are TRBV7-9 and TRBJ1-1; possible D gene TRBD1, 5 bases. This CDR3 region has 15 residues. Trimming removed 5 bases from V and 10 bases from J, with 23 bases in between. Germline V gives CDR1 SEHNR, CDR2 FQNEAQ (reference sequence). The CDR3 reads CASSILTEGPFGAFF. As DNA, the CDR3 is TGTGCCAGCAGCATCCTGACAGAAGGCCCCTTCGGAGCTTTCTTT.

The chain joins TRBV19 to TRBJ2-2; 8 bases map to TRBD2. Germline CDR1 LNHDA, CDR2 SQIVND (reference sequence). V shed 3 bases and J 3 bases; nucleotides not matched to a gene: 3. The CDR3 runs to 15 residues. The CDR3 reads CASSIQRGYTGELFF. Here the CDR3 DNA reads TGTGCCAGTAGTATCCAGCGGGGGTACACCGGGGAGCTGTTTTTT. Using reference TRBV19 and TRBJ2-2 for the parts outside the CDR3, the full variable domain is DGGITQSPKYLFRKEGQNVTLSCEQNLNHDAMYWYRQDPGQGLRLIYYSQIVNDFQKGDIAEGYSVSREKKESFPLTVTSAQKNPTAFYLCASSIQRGYTGELFFGEGSRLTVL.

The chain has TRBV4-1 and TRBJ1-1, with TRBD1 matching over 8 bases. V shed 1 base and J 1 base; nucleotides not matched to a gene: 2. The CDR3 runs to 15 residues. From germline, CDR1 is MGHRA and CDR2 YSYEKL. The CDR3 DNA is TGCGCCAGCAGCCAAGTCGGGACAGGGAACACTGAAGCTTTCTTT. It yields the protein CASSQVGTGNTEAFF.

The V call is TRBV29-1, the J call TRBJ2-1; 12 positions agree with TRBD2. The ends lost 6 bases at V and 4 bases at J; junction bases unmatched: 7. In germline, CDR1 is SQVTM, CDR2 ANQGSEA. This CDR3 spans 15 amino acids. In DNA form, the CDR3 reads TGCAGCGTGACCTCACTAGCGGGGGGATACAATGAGCAGTTCTTC. Protein product: CSVTSLAGGYNEQFF.

This clonotype was counted at least ten times. This chain connects TRBV6-1 to TRBJ1-1; 8 positions match TRBD1. Germline CDR1 reads MNHNS; CDR2 reads SASEGT. This CDR3 is built from 14 residues. With 7 bases clipped from V and 4 bases from J, the junction kept 8 bases outside the gene matches. This CDR3 reads CASNLQGEGTEAFF. In DNA, the CDR3 is TGTGCCAGCAATTTACAGGGGGAAGGCACTGAAGCTTTCTTT.

This clonotype has ten or more counts. The V call is TRBV28, the J call TRBJ2-3; D remains unclear. Germline V gives CDR1 MDHEN, CDR2 SYDVKM. V was trimmed by 8 bases and J by 1 base, leaving 4 bases between them. The length of the CDR3 is 11 residues. The CDR3 is CASVRTDTQYF. DNA of the CDR3: TGTGCCAGCGTCCGCACAGATACGCAGTATTTT.